This passage covers 9 T cell receptor beta chains from one sample sequenced in a study of PD-L1 blockade in urothelial cancer. Using immunoSEQ multiplex PCR, the repertoire was profiled, and TCRdb retains in-frame clones only, with some absent. The repertoire includes about 74,000 clones, around 84% of them detected once, and approximately 5% sits in the top ten. This sample comprised PBMCs, obtained around atezolizumab (anti-PD-L1) treatment. The receptors come from a man between 65 and 85 years old with urothelial cancer.

The chain joins TRBV9 to TRBJ2-3; 13 bases line up with TRBD2. CDR3 size: 16 residues. CDR1 is SGDLS, CDR2 YYNGEE, per germline. Germline trimming cut 4 bases from V and 3 bases from J; bases unmatched to any gene: 5. CDR3 DNA: TGTGCCAGCAGCCCCCGACTAGCGGGAGGTACAGATACGCAGTATTTT. Its protein is CASSPRLAGGTDTQYF.

The CDR3 bases are TGTGCCAGCAGCTTAGATGGTGCTAGCGGGAGTCATGGGGAGCAGTACTTC. Residues: CASSLDGASGSHGEQYF. This chain joins TRBV7-2 and TRBJ2-7; 10 bases agree with TRBD2. From germline, CDR1 is SGHTA and CDR2 FQGNSA. The CDR3 loop spans 17 amino acids. The V and J ends lost 1 base and 7 bases, in that order; junction bases with no gene match: 13.

The chain is built from TRBV7-8 and TRBJ1-2, with 8 bases matching TRBD1. The CDR3 has 15 amino acids. CDR1 is SGHVS, CDR2 FQNEAQ, per germline. V shed 2 bases and J 3 bases; nucleotides not matched to a gene: 5. Here the CDR3 reads CASSLTSGGDYGYTF. In DNA form, the CDR3 reads TGTGCCAGCAGCTTAACTTCAGGGGGCGACTATGGCTACACCTTC.

This sequence joins TRBV15 and TRBJ2-1; TRBD2 aligns across 7 bases. Germline V lookup: CDR1 LNHNV, CDR2 YYDKDF (reference sequence). Trimming cost V 0 bases and J 7 bases; bases outside gene matches: 9. The CDR3 loop spans 16 amino acids. CDR3 bases: TGTGCCACCAGCAGAGATGCGGGAGATTCGTATAATGAGCAGTTCTTC. As protein: CATSRDAGDSYNEQFF.

The CDR3 loop reads CASSLYRGLGHNEQFF. The CDR3 DNA is TGTGCCAGCAGCTTGTACAGGGGGCTCGGGCACAATGAGCAGTTCTTC. V is TRBV5-4 and J is TRBJ2-1; the match to TRBD1 covers 9 bases. This CDR3 spans 16 amino acids. Losses at the gene ends were 1 base for V and 5 bases for J; bases not matched to a gene: 7. Germline loops: CDR1 SGHNT, CDR2 YYREEE (reference sequence).

V gene TRBV2 combines with J gene TRBJ2-1; no definite D call. V was clipped by 6 bases and J by 6 bases, with 9 bases between them. The CDR3 is 12 amino acids. The germline V gene encodes CDR1 SNHLY and CDR2 FYNNEI. The CDR3 region has the DNA TGTGCCAGCAGGGTATTCAGCAATGAGCAGTTCTTC. Amino acids: CASRVFSNEQFF.

V gene TRBV2 combines with J gene TRBJ2-7; TRBD1 matches 8 bases. The CDR3 length is 15 residues. Trimming removed 10 bases from V and 0 bases from J; junction bases left unmatched: 11. CDR1 and CDR2 from the germline V gene are SNHLY and FYNNEI. CDR3 DNA sequence: TGTGCCATCGAAACCCGGGACAGGAGCTCCTACGAGCAGTACTTC. Encoded protein: CAIETRDRSSYEQYF.

The chain has TRBV30 and TRBJ2-1, with 7 nucleotides matching TRBD2. CDR3 length equals 13 residues. V was clipped by 3 bases and J by 6 bases; unmatched bases: 5. Looked up from germline, CDR1 is GTSNPN and CDR2 is SVGIG (reference sequence). CDR3 DNA: TGTGCCTGGAGCCGGGGGGTCATCAATGAGCAGTTCTTC. Amino acid sequence: CAWSRGVINEQFF.

The V and J genes are TRBV7-8 and TRBJ2-2; D possibly corresponds to TRBD1 (5 bases). The ends were cut back, 0 bases at V and 1 base at J, with 9 bases in the middle. This CDR3 region has 16 residues. The V gene's germline CDR1 is SGHVS and CDR2 FQNEAQ. CDR3 protein: CASSLANRLNTGELFF. CDR3 sequence (DNA): TGTGCCAGCAGCTTAGCTAACAGGTTGAACACCGGGGAGCTGTTTTTT.